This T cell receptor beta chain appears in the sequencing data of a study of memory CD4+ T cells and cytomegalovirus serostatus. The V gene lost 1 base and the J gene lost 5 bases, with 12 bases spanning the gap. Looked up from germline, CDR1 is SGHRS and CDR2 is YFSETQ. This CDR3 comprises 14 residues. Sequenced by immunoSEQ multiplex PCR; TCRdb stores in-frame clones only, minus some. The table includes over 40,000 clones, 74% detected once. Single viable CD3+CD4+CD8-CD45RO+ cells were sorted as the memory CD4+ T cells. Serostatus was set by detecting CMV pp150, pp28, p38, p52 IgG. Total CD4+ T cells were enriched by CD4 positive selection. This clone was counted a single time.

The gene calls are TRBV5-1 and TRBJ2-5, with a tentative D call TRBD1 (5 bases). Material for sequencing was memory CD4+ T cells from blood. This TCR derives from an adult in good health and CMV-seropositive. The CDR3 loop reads CASSLQGRDETQYF. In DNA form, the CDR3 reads TGCGCCAGCAGCTTGCAGGGCAGGGATGAGACCCAGTACTTC. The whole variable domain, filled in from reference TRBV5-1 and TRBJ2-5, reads KAGVTQTPRYLIKTRGQQVTLSCSPISGHRSVSWYQQTPGQGLQFLFEYFSETQRNKGNFPGRFSGRQFSNSRSEMNVSTLELGDSALYLCASSLQGRDETQYFGPGTRLLVL.